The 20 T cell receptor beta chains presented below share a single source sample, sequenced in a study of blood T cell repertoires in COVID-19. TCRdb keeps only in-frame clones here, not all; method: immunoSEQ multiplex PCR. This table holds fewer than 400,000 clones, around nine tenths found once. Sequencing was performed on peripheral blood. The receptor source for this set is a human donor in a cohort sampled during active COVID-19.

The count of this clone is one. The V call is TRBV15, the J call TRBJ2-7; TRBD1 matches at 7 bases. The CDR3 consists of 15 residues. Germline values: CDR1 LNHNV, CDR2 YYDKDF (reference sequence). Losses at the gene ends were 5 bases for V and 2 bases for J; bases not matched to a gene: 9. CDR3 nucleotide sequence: TGTGCCACCAGCGCCTCCGACAGGGACCCCTACGAGCAGTACTTC. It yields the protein CATSASDRDPYEQYF.

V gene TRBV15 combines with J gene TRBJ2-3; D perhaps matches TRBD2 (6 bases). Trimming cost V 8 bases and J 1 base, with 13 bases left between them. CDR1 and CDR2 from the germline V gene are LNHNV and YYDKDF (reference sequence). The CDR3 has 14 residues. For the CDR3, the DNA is TGTGCCACCGCACGCGGGATGGGCACAGATACGCAGTATTTT. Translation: CATARGMGTDTQYF.

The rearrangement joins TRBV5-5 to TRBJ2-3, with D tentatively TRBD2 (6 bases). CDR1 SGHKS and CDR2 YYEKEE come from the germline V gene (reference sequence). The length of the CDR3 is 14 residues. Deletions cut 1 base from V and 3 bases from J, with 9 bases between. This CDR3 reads CASSLLGRTDTQYF. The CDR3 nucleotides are TGTGCCAGCAGCTTGTTAGGGAGGACAGATACGCAGTATTTT.

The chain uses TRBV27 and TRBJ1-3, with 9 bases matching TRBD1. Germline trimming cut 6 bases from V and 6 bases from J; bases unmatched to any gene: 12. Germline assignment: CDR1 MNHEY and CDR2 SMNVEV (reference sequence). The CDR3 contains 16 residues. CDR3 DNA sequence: TGTGCCAGCAGCCCGAACCCCGGGACAGGGATAAACACCATATATTTT. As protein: CASSPNPGTGINTIYF.

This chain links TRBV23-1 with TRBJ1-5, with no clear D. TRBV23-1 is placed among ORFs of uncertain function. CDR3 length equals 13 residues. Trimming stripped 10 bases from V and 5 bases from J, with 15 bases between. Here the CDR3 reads CATSIAGDQPQHF. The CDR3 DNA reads TGCGCCACCTCTATTGCGGGAGATCAGCCCCAGCATTTT.

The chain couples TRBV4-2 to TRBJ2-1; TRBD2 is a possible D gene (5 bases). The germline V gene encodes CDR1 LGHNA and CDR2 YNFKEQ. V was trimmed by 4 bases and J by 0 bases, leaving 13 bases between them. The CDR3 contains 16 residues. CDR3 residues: CASSPSGSSSYNEQFF. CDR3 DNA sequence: TGTGCCAGCAGCCCCAGCGGCAGCAGCTCCTACAATGAGCAGTTCTTC.

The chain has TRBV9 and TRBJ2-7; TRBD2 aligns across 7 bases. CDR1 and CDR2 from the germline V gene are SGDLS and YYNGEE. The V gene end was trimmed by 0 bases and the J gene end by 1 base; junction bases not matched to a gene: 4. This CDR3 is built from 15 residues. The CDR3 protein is CASSVASGGSYEQYF. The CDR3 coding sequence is TGTGCCAGCAGCGTAGCGTCGGGGGGTTCCTACGAGCAGTACTTC.

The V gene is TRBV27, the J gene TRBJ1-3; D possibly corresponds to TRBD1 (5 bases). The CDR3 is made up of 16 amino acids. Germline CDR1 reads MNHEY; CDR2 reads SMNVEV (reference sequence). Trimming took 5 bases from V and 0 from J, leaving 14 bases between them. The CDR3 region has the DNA TGTGCCAGCAGTGCCGCGGGGCATGCCTCTGGAAACACCATATATTTT. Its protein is CASSAAGHASGNTIYF.

The CDR3 sequence: CASSETGFYGYTF. For the CDR3, the DNA is TGTGCCAGCAGTGAGACAGGGTTCTATGGCTACACCTTC. The chain combines TRBV2 with TRBJ1-2, with TRBD1 matching 7 bases. The CDR3 extends over 13 amino acids. Germline CDR1 and CDR2: SNHLY and FYNNEI. V was clipped by 3 bases and J by 4 bases; unmatched bases: 2.

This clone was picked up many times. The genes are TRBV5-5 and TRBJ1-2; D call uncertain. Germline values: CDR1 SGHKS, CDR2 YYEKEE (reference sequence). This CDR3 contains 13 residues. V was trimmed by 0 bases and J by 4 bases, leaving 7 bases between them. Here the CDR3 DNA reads TGTGCCAGCAGCTTGGGGGGAGGCTATGGCTACACCTTC. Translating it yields CASSLGGGYGYTF.

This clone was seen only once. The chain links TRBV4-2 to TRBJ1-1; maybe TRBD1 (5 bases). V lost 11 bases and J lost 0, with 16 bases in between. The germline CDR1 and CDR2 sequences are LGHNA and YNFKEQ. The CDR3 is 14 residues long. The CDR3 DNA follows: TGTGCCGTCCAGGGATTTGGGCTGAACACTGAAGCTTTCTTT. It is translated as CAVQGFGLNTEAFF.

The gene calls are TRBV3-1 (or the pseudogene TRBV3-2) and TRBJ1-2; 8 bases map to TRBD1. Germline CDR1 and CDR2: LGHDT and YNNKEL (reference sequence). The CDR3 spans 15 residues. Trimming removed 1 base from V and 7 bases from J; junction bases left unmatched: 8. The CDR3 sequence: CASSQGYRGGFGYTF. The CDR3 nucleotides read TGTGCCAGCAGCCAAGGCTACAGGGGGGGGTTTGGCTACACCTTC.

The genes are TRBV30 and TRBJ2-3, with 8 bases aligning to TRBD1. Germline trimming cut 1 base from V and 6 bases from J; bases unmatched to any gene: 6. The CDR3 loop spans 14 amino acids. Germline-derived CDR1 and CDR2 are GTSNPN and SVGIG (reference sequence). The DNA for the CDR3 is TGTGCCTGGAGTGCTCAGGGGGCGCGGGATACGCAGTATTTT. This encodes CAWSAQGARDTQYF.

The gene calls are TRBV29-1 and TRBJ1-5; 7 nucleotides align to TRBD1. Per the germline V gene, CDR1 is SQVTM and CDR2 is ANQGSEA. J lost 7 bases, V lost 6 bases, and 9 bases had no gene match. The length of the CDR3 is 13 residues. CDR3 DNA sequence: TGCAGCGTGTCTACCACACAGGGGCAGCCCCAGCATTTT. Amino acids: CSVSTTQGQPQHF.

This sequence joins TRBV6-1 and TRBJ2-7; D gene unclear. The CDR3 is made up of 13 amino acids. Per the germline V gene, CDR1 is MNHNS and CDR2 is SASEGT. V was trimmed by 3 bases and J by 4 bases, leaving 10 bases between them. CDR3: CASSETTDYEQYF. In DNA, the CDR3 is TGTGCCAGCAGTGAGACCACAGATTACGAGCAGTACTTC.

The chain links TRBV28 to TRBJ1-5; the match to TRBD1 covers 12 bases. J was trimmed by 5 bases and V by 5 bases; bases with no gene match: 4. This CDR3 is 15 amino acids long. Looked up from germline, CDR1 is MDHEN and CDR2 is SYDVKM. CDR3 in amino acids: CASSGRDRGHQPQHF. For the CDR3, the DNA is TGTGCCAGCAGTGGCCGGGACAGGGGGCATCAGCCCCAGCATTTT.

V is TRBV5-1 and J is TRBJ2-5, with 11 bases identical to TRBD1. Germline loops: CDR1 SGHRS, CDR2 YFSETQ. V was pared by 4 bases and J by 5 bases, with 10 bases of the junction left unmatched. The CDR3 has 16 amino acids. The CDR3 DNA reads TGCGCCAGCAGCCCCGGGACAGGGGGTATTAGGGAGACCCAGTACTTC. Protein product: CASSPGTGGIRETQYF. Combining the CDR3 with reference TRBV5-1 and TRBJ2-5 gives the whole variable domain KAGVTQTPRYLIKTRGQQVTLSCSPISGHRSVSWYQQTPGQGLQFLFEYFSETQRNKGNFPGRFSGRQFSNSRSEMNVSTLELGDSALYLCASSPGTGGIRETQYFGPGTRLLVL.

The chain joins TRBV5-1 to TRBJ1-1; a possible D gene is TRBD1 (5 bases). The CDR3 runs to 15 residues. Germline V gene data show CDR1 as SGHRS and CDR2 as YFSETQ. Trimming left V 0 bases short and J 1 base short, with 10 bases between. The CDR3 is CASSLGRGANTEAFF. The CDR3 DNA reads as TGCGCCAGCAGCTTGGGGCGTGGGGCGAACACTGAAGCTTTCTTT.

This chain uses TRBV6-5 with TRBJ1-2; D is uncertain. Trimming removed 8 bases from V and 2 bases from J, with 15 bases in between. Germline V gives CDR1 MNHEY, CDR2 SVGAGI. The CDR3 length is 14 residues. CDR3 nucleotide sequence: TGTGCCAGCGGAGCGTTAAGGGAGAACTATGGCTACACCTTC. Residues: CASGALRENYGYTF.

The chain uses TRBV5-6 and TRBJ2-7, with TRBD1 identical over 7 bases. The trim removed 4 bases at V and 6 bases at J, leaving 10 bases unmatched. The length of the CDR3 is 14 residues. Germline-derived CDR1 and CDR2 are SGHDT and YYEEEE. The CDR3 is CASSPPGQLGEQYF. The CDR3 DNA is TGTGCCAGCAGCCCGCCGGGACAGCTGGGCGAGCAGTACTTC.